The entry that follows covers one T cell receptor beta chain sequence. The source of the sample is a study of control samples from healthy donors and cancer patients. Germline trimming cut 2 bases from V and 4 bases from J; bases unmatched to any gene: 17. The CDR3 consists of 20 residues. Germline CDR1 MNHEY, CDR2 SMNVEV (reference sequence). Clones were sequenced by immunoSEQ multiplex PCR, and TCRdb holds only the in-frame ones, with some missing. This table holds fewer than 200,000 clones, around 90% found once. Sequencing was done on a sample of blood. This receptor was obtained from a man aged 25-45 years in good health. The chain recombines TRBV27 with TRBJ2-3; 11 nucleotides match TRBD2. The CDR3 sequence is CASSLRGEGTSGLKADTQYF. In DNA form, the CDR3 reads TGTGCCAGCAGTTTACGGGGGGAGGGGACTAGCGGATTAAAGGCAGATACGCAGTATTTT.